The TCR beta chain under discussion was sequenced for a study of blood T cell repertoires in COVID-19 (dated by TCRdb to the early 2020s). The study in broad terms: The collaborator samples originated in the United States, Italy and Spain and spanned the acute and convalescent phases of COVID-19. The prospective study material was composed of cDNA or gDNA derived from T cells, B-cell-depleted T cells, or PBMCs. Subjects who had been exposed to COVID-19, were actively infected with it, or had recovered from it provided the deeply sampled blood TCRbeta repertoires that made up the dataset. A freely available public database, intended as a resource for researchers studying the immune response to SARS-CoV-2, is where the repertoires were released. The samples were drawn from the first 160 participants of the ongoing ImmuneRACE study and from 1,254 subjects provided by 6 global collaborators. A de-identified subject ID, COVID-19 status, age in years and sex were almost always included in the sample metadata. Where available, HLA class I and class II types were taken from metadata supplied by the sample provider and were not determined by assay-based typing.

The immunoSEQ Assay, a bias-controlled multiplex PCR, was used to amplify TCRbeta CDR3 regions from genomic DNA. In the paper's pipeline: The number of nucleated cells in each sample was estimated from the amplification of reference gene primers within the assay. To quantify the absolute abundance of each unique TCRbeta CDR3 rearrangement, sequence reads were collapsed and filtered. For each sample, productive Simpson clonality was calculated as the square root of Simpson's diversity index over productive rearrangements. This immuneACCESS table, as held by TCRdb, lists in-frame sequences with V and J called but not all clones. Of the missing ones, under half trace to an unresolved V gene in checked studies; the others have no known cause. The V and J calls and the clone size are those of that table, but D and trimming were determined from the DNA. The sample table holds some 70,000 clones, of which roughly 82% were seen once. 6.6% of the sample is in the top ten clones.

Each collaborating institution followed its own protocols to collect whole blood in K2EDTA tubes. For TCRbeta analysis, collaborators shipped samples as frozen whole blood, isolated PBMCs, or DNA extracted from either of those sample types. The investigation overall reported the following: The amount of clinical and demographic metadata varied by source and participant and was provided uncurated.

With respect to this clone: What antigen it recognizes has not been identified. No per-base quality is available; no much larger clone lies one base away.

The germline V gene (reference sequence) provides CDR1 WNHNN and CDR2 SYGVQD. Clipping removes 9 bases from V and 5 bases from J, with 17 as the unmatched junction base count. Its CDR3 holds 19 amino acids, cysteine through phenylalanine. The kept DNA is CDR3 alone, 57 bases in frame from the first base. Sample: peripheral blood. The rearrangement joined TRBV10-1 to TRBJ1-6; 12 middle bases align to TRBD1. This TCR was sampled from a man aged 60 to 75 with acute or convalescent COVID-19. The CDR3 has the sequence CARKKAGTGGLFDNSPLHF. The nucleotides are TGCGCCAGGAAAAAGGCCGGGACAGGGGGCCTTTTCGATAATTCACCCCTCCACTTT.